The subject of this entry is one TCR beta chain. Antigen: not known. The data derive from a study of graft-versus-host responses after intestinal transplantation. TCRdb's table, derived via immunoSEQ multiplex PCR, lists solely in-frame clones and lacks some. The profile shows about 120,000 clones, approximately 90% of them singletons. Deletions cut 0 bases from V and 0 bases from J, with 18 bases between. The CDR3 length is 19 residues. Per germline, CDR1 LGHNA and CDR2 YSLEER. General observations from the study: Peak levels of circulating GvH clones tracked with early post-transplant HvG declines. GvH clones occurred in recipient marrow; some first appeared in ileum or blood.

The starting material was unstimulated CD4+ T cells sorted from spleen or lymph node cells, obtained before intestinal transplant. This chain uses TRBV4-3 with TRBJ1-3; D is possibly TRBD1 (5 bases). This clonotype was sampled from a human donor who received an intestinal transplant. The CDR3: CASSQEGAGPFLSGNTIYF. CDR3 in DNA: TGCGCCAGCAGCCAAGAAGGGGCGGGACCCTTCCTCTCTGGAAACACCATATATTTT.